The 32 T cell receptor beta chains listed next were all sequenced from one sample in a study of CD8+CD57+ T cells in acquired aplastic anemia. Genomic DNA served as template for TCR beta VDJ and CDR3 profiling. In TCRdb, the reads were re-called with MiXCR into one record per CDR3 protein. The repertoire holds approximately 270,000 distinct CDR3 sequences, 55% to 60% seen once, with 7% to 9% in the top ten. Sequencing was done on a sample of sorted CD4+, CD8+, or CD8+CD57+ T cells (not recorded which) from PBMCs. The receptors derive from a human donor with severe aplastic anemia or a healthy control (not recorded which).

This sequence joins TRBV24-1 and TRBJ2-5; 8 nucleotides align to TRBD2. J lost 4 bases, V lost 3 bases, and 9 bases had no gene match. Germline V CDR1 and CDR2: KGHDR, SFDVKD. This CDR3 spans 16 amino acids. DNA of the CDR3: TGTGCCACCAGTGATCCGACTAGCGTTGGGGCAGAGACCCAGTACTTC. As protein: CATSDPTSVGAETQYF.

This clonotype was observed many times. This chain links TRBV12-3 or TRBV12-4 with TRBJ1-1; no clear D gene. The CDR3 sequence is 20 residues long. Trimming removed 6 bases from V and 1 base from J, with 30 bases in between. The CDR3 sequence: CASSHPGDRGRKKTNTEAFF. The CDR3 DNA is TGTGCCAGCAGCCACCCGGGCGACCGCGGGAGGAAAAAGACGAACACTGAAGCTTTCTTT.

V is TRBV25-1 and J is TRBJ1-2; no clear D gene. Trimming pared 2 bases from V and 4 bases from J, leaving 14 bases between. The CDR3 covers 15 residues. CDR1 MGHDK and CDR2 SYGVNS come from the germline V gene. The CDR3 region has the DNA TGTGCCAGCAGTGAAGTAGGCAGCCAGTCCTATGGCTACACCTTC. Its protein product is CASSEVGSQSYGYTF.

The chain links TRBV15 to TRBJ2-7; 9 nucleotides line up with TRBD1. Trimming removed 4 bases from V and 7 bases from J; junction bases left unmatched: 11. Germline CDR1 and CDR2: LNHNV and YYDKDF (reference sequence). This CDR3 has 15 amino acids. Written as DNA, the CDR3 is TGTGCCACCAGCAAGGGACAGGGTACGAGGGGTGAGCAGTACTTC. It specifies CATSKGQGTRGEQYF.

The chain is built from TRBV7-9 and TRBJ1-5; D unresolved. The CDR3 has 16 residues. V gave up 0 bases and J gave up 1 base, with 10 bases separating them. The germline gives CDR1 SEHNR, CDR2 FQNEAQ (reference sequence). The CDR3 is CASSLAIGESNQPQHF. CDR3 nucleotide sequence: TGTGCCAGCAGCTTAGCAATAGGTGAGAGCAATCAGCCCCAGCATTTT.

This clonotype appeared many times. The chain recombines TRBV20-1 with TRBJ2-7; D may be TRBD2 (7 bases). V shed 1 base and J shed 3 bases, with 10 bases lying between them. Germline CDR1 is DFQATT and CDR2 is SNEGSKA (reference sequence). The CDR3 contains 13 residues. In nucleotides, the CDR3 is TGCAGTGCTAGAGCGGGGGGCATCTACGAGCAGTACTTC. Its translation is CSARAGGIYEQYF.

Regarding this clonotype: The final CDR3 position lacks the conserved phenylalanine or tryptophan, pointing to a likely read error. V gene TRBV10-3 combines with J gene TRBJ2-7, with D tentatively TRBD1 (6 bases). V lost 8 bases, J lost 0 bases, and 14 bases lay in between. Per germline, CDR1 ENHRY and CDR2 SYGVKD. This CDR3 has 14 amino acids. The CDR3 region has the DNA TGTGCCATCGTGCAGGGGCCGAGCTCCTACGAGCAGTACCCC. Translated: CAIVQGPSSYEQYP.

This chain joins TRBV29-1 and TRBJ2-7; D unclear. The CDR3 is 12 residues long. The germline V and J ends were trimmed by 2 bases and 4 bases, with 9 bases remaining between them. Germline V lookup: CDR1 SQVTM, CDR2 ANQGSEA. The CDR3 is CSVEFVGYEQYF. In DNA, the CDR3 is TGCAGCGTTGAATTCGTAGGTTACGAGCAGTACTTC.

The chain uses TRBV2 and TRBJ1-5; TRBD1 matches 8 bases. The CDR3 consists of 15 residues. Germline V gene lookup returns CDR1 SNHLY and CDR2 FYNNEI. With V trimmed by 7 bases and J by 4 bases, 9 bases remained unmatched. The CDR3 DNA reads TGTGCCAGCATGACAGGGGCAACCTGGAATCAGCCCCAGCATTTT. Protein sequence: CASMTGATWNQPQHF.

The chain joins TRBV28 to TRBJ2-7; TRBD2 matches at 7 bases. V was clipped by 2 bases and J by 5 bases; unmatched bases: 12. CDR1 is MDHEN and CDR2 is SYDVKM in the germline V gene. The CDR3 contains 16 residues. The CDR3 DNA sequence: TGTGCCAGCAGTTTACAGGATGGACGGGCGGGGGACGAGCAGTACTTC. Translation gives CASSLQDGRAGDEQYF.

About this clonotype itself: The CDR3 does not close with the conserved phenylalanine or tryptophan, likely indicating a read error. This rearrangement joins TRBV20-1 to TRBJ1-2; 7 bases match TRBD1. The CDR3 has 14 residues. Trimming took 1 base from V and 3 from J; bases not matched to a gene: 5. Germline V gene lookup returns CDR1 DFQATT and CDR2 SNEGSKA (reference sequence). CDR3: CSARVSGQDYGYTV. CDR3 bases: TGCAGTGCTAGAGTGTCCGGACAGGACTATGGCTACACCGTC.

The chain recombines TRBV29-1 with TRBJ2-5; 8 bases fit TRBD2. CDR3 length: 11 amino acids. Germline trimming cut 6 bases from V and 5 bases from J; bases unmatched to any gene: 2. Germline values: CDR1 SQVTM, CDR2 ANQGSEA. The CDR3 DNA sequence: TGCAGCGTGAAGCGGGGGGAGACCCAGTACTTC. Encoded protein: CSVKRGETQYF.

This clonotype was counted many times. The gene calls are TRBV9 and TRBJ1-3; TRBD1 matches at 9 bases. CDR1 and CDR2 (germline): SGDLS, YYNGEE. J was trimmed by 2 bases and V by 2 bases; bases with no gene match: 5. The CDR3 consists of 16 residues. DNA for the CDR3: TGTGCCAGCAGCGTGCGCGGGGACAGGGCTGGAAACACCATATATTTT. Its protein is CASSVRGDRAGNTIYF.

This chain uses TRBV6-4 with TRBJ2-5, with a possible D match to TRBD1 (5 bases). CDR3 length: 15 amino acids. The V gene lost 3 bases and the J gene lost 3 bases, with 14 bases spanning the gap. Germline CDR1 reads MRHNA; CDR2 reads SNTAGT. In DNA form, the CDR3 reads TGTGCCAGCAGTGATTTCTTCTCCAGGGAAGAGACCCAGTACTTC. The encoded protein is CASSDFFSREETQYF.

This chain uses TRBV29-1 with TRBJ2-1; D remains unclear. Trimming took off 7 bases at V and 0 bases at J, with 13 bases between the two ends. CDR1 and CDR2 from the germline V gene are SQVTM and ANQGSEA. CDR3 length equals 14 residues. For the CDR3, the DNA is TGCAGCGCCTTGACGGAAAGCTCCTACAATGAGCAGTTCTTC. Protein product: CSALTESSYNEQFF.

Regarding this clonotype: Given the absence of the conserved phenylalanine or tryptophan at the CDR3 end, a read error is likely. The chain has TRBV2 and TRBJ1-5; no clear D. This CDR3 is built from 12 residues. The germline gives CDR1 SNHLY, CDR2 FYNNEI. Here the CDR3 reads CASSVRNQPQHS. The CDR3 DNA is TGCGCCAGCAGTGTTAGAAATCAGCCCCAGCATTCT.

At least ten counts were recorded for this clonotype. The chain combines TRBV14 with TRBJ1-6, with D uncertain. V gave up 1 base and J gave up 5 bases, with 9 bases separating them. This CDR3 has 15 residues. Per the germline V gene, CDR1 is SGHDN and CDR2 is FVKESK. This CDR3 is CASSQARAHNSPLHF. CDR3 DNA: TGTGCCAGCAGCCAAGCCCGGGCCCATAATTCACCCCTCCACTTT.

The chain is built from TRBV5-1 and TRBJ2-7; 13 bases are shared with TRBD2. The CDR3 covers 16 residues. Germline lookup yields CDR1 SGHRS and CDR2 YFSETQ. V shed 1 base and J 7 bases; nucleotides not matched to a gene: 8. CDR3 protein: CASSLQTSGRAAEQYF. The DNA for the CDR3 is TGCGCCAGCAGCTTGCAAACTAGCGGGAGGGCCGCAGAGCAGTACTTC.

The V and J genes are TRBV29-1 and TRBJ2-5; TRBD2 matches 11 bases. V trimming: 3 bases; J trimming: 1 base; junction bases outside the gene matches: 4. In germline, CDR1 is SQVTM, CDR2 ANQGSEA. The CDR3 consists of 15 residues. CDR3 DNA sequence: TGCAGCGTTGATGCTAGCGGGGGGCTCCAAGAGACCCAGTACTTC. Translation gives CSVDASGGLQETQYF.

This chain joins TRBV20-1 and TRBJ1-2, with a weak D call TRBD1 (5 bases). Germline V gives CDR1 DFQATT, CDR2 SNEGSKA (reference sequence). This CDR3 contains 12 residues. The CDR3 loop reads CHAGGVNSGYTF. CDR3 DNA: TGCCACGCCGGGGGAGTTAACAGCGGCTACACCTTC.

In its sample, this clonotype was seen many times. V and J are TRBV6-1 and TRBJ2-1; TRBD1 matches at 7 bases. Germline lookup yields CDR1 MNHNS and CDR2 SASEGT. This CDR3 is built from 17 residues. The V and J ends lost 0 bases and 3 bases, in that order; junction bases with no gene match: 8. The CDR3 DNA sequence: TGTGCCAGCAGTGAAGCCGACAGGGCCTCTTTCTACAATGAGCAGTTCTTC. Protein product: CASSEADRASFYNEQFF.

This chain joins TRBV7-6 and TRBJ1-3; the match to TRBD1 covers 8 bases. The CDR3 extends over 15 amino acids. Trimming cost V 3 bases and J 0 bases; bases outside gene matches: 1. Germline V gene data show CDR1 as SGHVS and CDR2 as FNYEAQ. The CDR3 sequence is CASSFGQGSGNTIYF. CDR3 bases: TGTGCCAGCAGCTTCGGACAGGGCTCTGGAAACACCATATATTTT.

About this clonotype itself: Germline is not matched at one junction end, which may reflect a read error. The chain has TRBV7-9 and TRBJ2-3; 8 bases are shared with TRBD2. This CDR3 is built from 15 residues. CDR1 is SEHNR, CDR2 FQNEAQ, per germline (reference sequence). CDR3 sequence reads: CASSSGGAFTDMQYF. The CDR3 DNA reads as TGTGCCAGCAGCTCCGGGGGGGCCTTCACAGATATGCAGTATTTT.

The genes are TRBV11-2 and TRBJ2-7, with D perhaps assigned TRBD1 or TRBD2 (5 bases each). This CDR3 spans 14 amino acids. V was cut by 3 bases and J by 4 bases, with 13 bases left in between. The V gene's germline CDR1 is SGHAT and CDR2 FQNNGV. The CDR3: CASSFSTGQYEQYF. CDR3 DNA: TGTGCCAGCAGCTTTTCGACGGGGCAATACGAGCAGTACTTC.

This clonotype has a count of ten or more. This chain connects TRBV7-9 to TRBJ2-3; maybe TRBD2 (5 bases). The germline V gene encodes CDR1 SEHNR and CDR2 FQNEAQ (reference sequence). Trimming took off 5 bases at V and 4 bases at J, with 13 bases between the two ends. This CDR3 region has 14 residues. The CDR3 protein is CASSPGLSADTQYF. The CDR3 DNA sequence: TGTGCCAGCAGCCCCGGACTGAGCGCAGATACGCAGTATTTT.

This clonotype has at least ten counts. The V gene is TRBV19, the J gene TRBJ1-6; D ambiguous. V shed 5 bases and J shed 9 bases, with 20 bases lying between them. There are 16 residues in the CDR3. Germline V gene sequence: CDR1 LNHDA, CDR2 SQIVND (reference sequence). The CDR3 spells CASSSPAGSVGSPLHF. CDR3 in DNA: TGTGCCAGTAGTTCGCCCGCGGGGTCGGTTGGTTCACCCCTCCACTTT.

The chain is built from TRBV20-1 and TRBJ1-2; 11 bases are shared with TRBD1. CDR1 is DFQATT, CDR2 SNEGSKA, per germline (reference sequence). This CDR3 is built from 15 residues. Trimming at V came to 0 bases and at J to 6 bases, leaving 6 bases not matched to a gene. CDR3 DNA sequence: TGCAGTGCTAGAGATCCCGTGGACAGGGGGCATGGCTACACCTTC. Translating gives CSARDPVDRGHGYTF.

The chain couples TRBV4-1 to TRBJ1-2; TRBD1 might be the D (6 bases). This CDR3 comprises 15 residues. Germline V gene sequence: CDR1 MGHRA, CDR2 YSYEKL. Trimming left V 0 bases short and J 4 bases short, with 12 bases between. CDR3 DNA: TGCGCCAGCAGCCAAGAGATAACAGGGTTCTATGGCTACACCTTC. Amino acids: CASSQEITGFYGYTF.

The chain links TRBV9 to TRBJ1-2; 10 bases agree with TRBD1. Germline assignment: CDR1 SGDLS and CDR2 YYNGEE. The CDR3 runs 16 residues. The trim removed 5 bases at V and 5 bases at J, leaving 12 bases unmatched. CDR3 bases: TGTGCCAGCAGACCCTCGACAGGGGGCATGGGTTATGGCTACACCTTC. This sequence encodes CASRPSTGGMGYGYTF. The whole variable domain, remainder taken from reference TRBV9 and TRBJ1-2, is DSGVTQTPKHLITATGQRVTLRCSPRSGDLSVYWYQQSLDQGLQFLIQYYNGEERAKGNILERFSAQQFPDLHSELNLSSLELGDSALYFCASRPSTGGMGYGYTFGSGTRLTVV.

This clonotype was counted many times. The chain recombines TRBV28 with TRBJ2-7; TRBD1 agrees at 7 bases. The CDR3 has 13 residues. Germline V CDR1 and CDR2: MDHEN, SYDVKM. The V segment lost 8 bases and the J segment 5 bases; nucleotides outside the gene matches: 9. CDR3 sequence reads: CASVPGTVNEQYF. The DNA for the CDR3 is TGTGCCAGCGTCCCCGGGACAGTTAACGAGCAGTACTTC.

Ten or more counts support this clonotype. V and J are TRBV2 and TRBJ1-2; D gene uncertain. This CDR3 has 13 amino acids. Germline CDR1 SNHLY, CDR2 FYNNEI. V was cut by 3 bases and J by 4 bases, with 9 bases left in between. The CDR3, as DNA: TGTGCCAGCAGTGATAACGGGATCTATGGCTACACCTTC. It codes for CASSDNGIYGYTF.

The J gene is TRBJ2-3, the V gene TRBV5-1; 10 nucleotides align to TRBD2. Germline V gives CDR1 SGHRS, CDR2 YFSETQ. This CDR3 is 15 amino acids long. The V and J ends lost 2 bases and 4 bases, in that order; junction bases with no gene match: 4. This chain's CDR3 is CASSLAGGLPDTQYF. In DNA form, the CDR3 reads TGCGCCAGCAGCTTAGCGGGGGGGCTCCCAGATACGCAGTATTTT.